Listed below are T cell receptor beta chains from one sample, sequenced in a study of cytotoxic CD8 clonotypes in ibrutinib-treated CLL. The data were produced by immunoSEQ multiplex PCR, yet TCRdb's version contains in-frame clones alone and is incomplete. This table has 50,000 to 65,000 clones, over 60% appearing once. The sample consisted of PBMCs, taken after 12 months of ibrutinib treatment. These receptor sequences come from a human donor with chronic lymphocytic leukemia. Both conserved end residues are part of each CDR3.

v_call cdr3_aa
TRBV30 CAWTTSGVFEQYF
TRBV7-9 CASSPGSSGVAYEQYF
TRBV9 CASSVDLAGGPGEQFF
TRBV6-1 CASSVLAGGLFYGYTF
TRBV2 CASNGEYNQPQHF
TRBV7-4 CASSAATSGSYEQYF
TRBV11-3 CASSGGSWNTGELFF
TRBV27 CASSFVFPGRVSYNEQFF
TRBV5-4 CASSLGGGRTNEQFF
TRBV28 CASSYSGKYEQYF
TRBV5-6 CASSFTDTQYF
TRBV19 CASTPDWRDTGELFF
TRBV28 CASSLGGLQGETQYF
TRBV7-7 CASSNREGTQYF
TRBV6-1 CATLRGDMNTEAFF
TRBV5-4 CASSSPLTGQYF
TRBV7-3 CASSRRGTGAGANVLTF
TRBV4-3 CASSTLQGVHEQYF
TRBV13 CASSQARGSYNEQFF
TRBV19 CASSTKGPQNTGELFF
TRBV2 CASSEVAGGYEQYF
TRBV30 CAFSTGQGDLQPQHF
TRBV7-2 CASSLALREAFF
TRBV15 CATSRDSRSYEQYF
TRBV4-2 CASSQDIMGSLGSYGYTF
TRBV30 CAWSVQVYNEQFF
TRBV27 CATKSTGGYGYTF
TRBV9 CASSAAGGPDTGELFF
TRBV5-1 CASTRQGDSLGANVLTF
TRBV2 CASTSGNLQETQYF
TRBV6-1 CASRGDSENQPQHF
TRBV19 CASTGGTGLGSGANVLTF
TRBV19 CASTLQTGFVGEAFF
TRBV5-4 CASSWDPRGEQYF
TRBV4-1 CASSKGGTSGRPAYNEQFF
TRBV18 CASSSQGSNQPQHF
TRBV2 CASNGLAGTDTQYF
TRBV10-2 CASSQTGTSGSWPNEQYF
TRBV19 CASRGDRGYGNQPQHF
TRBV19 CASRMKGRGEQFF
TRBV30 CAWSGEGAYNEQFF
TRBV20-1 CSAPPLYEQFF
TRBV7-2 CASSLQGSMYEQYF
TRBV7-6 CASSLVAGAGEQYF